This TCR beta chain originates from a study of post-analysis software for immune sequencing data. CDR1 and CDR2 from the germline V gene are GTSNPN and SVGIG (reference sequence). The V end was cut by 8 bases, the J end by 5 bases, with 13 bases between. This CDR3 contains 13 residues. Researchers reported that TCR beta cDNA libraries carried unique molecular identifiers. Each batch of about 0.95 to 10 million T cells produced some 450,000 cDNA molecules. TCRdb fed the PCR reads into MiXCR, producing one record per CDR3 protein. The table shows approximately 770,000 distinct CDR3 sequences, with about half occurring only once. General study findings and limits: When compared against controls, multiple sclerosis patients showed significantly lower normalized Chao1 diversity. F measure clustering grouped samples strongly by preparation batch. The study found TRBV5-6, TRBV5-1 and TRBV20-1 among five or six TRBV segments more frequent in patients than controls.

On this clonotype: What it recognizes is unknown.

This TCR derives from a girl aged 10 to 17 with multiple sclerosis. J is TRBJ1-6 and V is TRBV30; D may be TRBD1 (5 bases). The sequenced sample consisted of blood. CDR3 DNA: TGTGCCCAAGGGGCAGAGGATAATTCACCCCTCCACTTT. Protein sequence: CAQGAEDNSPLHF.